The text below deals with one TCR beta chain. The data derive from a study of shared clonotypes between healthy human individuals. The repertoire was sequenced with immunoSEQ multiplex PCR; TCRdb's copy has only in-frame clones and lacks some. The sample lists hundreds of thousands of clones, around 96% seen once, with 0.25% to 0.35% in the top ten. Trimming took 1 base from V and 5 from J; bases not matched to a gene: 6. This CDR3 contains 15 residues. The V gene's germline CDR1 is SGDLS and CDR2 YYNGEE. Sequences were obtained from memory CD8+ T cells sorted from blood. The subset: CD45RO+ cells pooled with CCR7-negative TemRA cells. The clonotype originates from a man aged 25-40 years in good health. The rearrangement joins TRBV9 to TRBJ2-5; TRBD2 aligns across 9 bases. The DNA of the CDR3 is TGTGCCAGCAGCGTAAGCGGGAGGCTCTGGGAGACCCAGTACTTC. Its translation is CASSVSGRLWETQYF. The variable domain in full, completed from reference TRBV9 and TRBJ2-5, reads DSGVTQTPKHLITATGQRVTLRCSPRSGDLSVYWYQQSLDQGLQFLIQYYNGEERAKGNILERFSAQQFPDLHSELNLSSLELGDSALYFCASSVSGRLWETQYFGPGTRLLVL.